This TCR beta chain was identified during a study of tumor-infiltrating lymphocytes in localized non-small cell lung cancer. Broader study findings: Immunotypes IM1 and IM2 had similar TCR-derived T-cell fractions.

Using immunoSEQ multiplex PCR, the repertoire was profiled, and TCRdb retains in-frame clones only, with some absent. The sample records about 6,000 clones, around 76% being singletons. V dropped 0 bases and J dropped 0 bases, with 9 bases sitting between them. CDR1 is MNHEY and CDR2 is SVGAGI in the germline V gene. The length of the CDR3 is 15 residues. A note on this clone: Its matching antigen is unknown.

The rearrangement joins TRBV6-5 to TRBJ2-7; D is perhaps TRBD1 (5 bases). The TCR comes from a human donor with non-small cell lung cancer. Sequenced: lung tumor tissue. The CDR3 is CASSYSRQGSYEQYF. Written as DNA, the CDR3 is TGTGCCAGCAGTTACTCGAGGCAGGGCTCCTACGAGCAGTACTTC.